One sample yielded the 27 T cell receptor beta chains listed below, sequenced in a study of T cells expressing NK-cell markers. TCRdb reprocessed the 5' RACE reads and keeps a single row for each CDR3 protein, giving no DNA. The sample table includes about 170,000 distinct CDR3 sequences. The sequenced material came from blood T cells: a sorted CD56 or NKG2C T cell subset, CD4+ or CD8+ T cells, or bulk PBMC T cells (not recorded which). Receptors originate from a man between 18 and 69 years old in good health.

This chain links TRBV4-1 with TRBJ2-2; the TRBD2 assignment by TCRdb is unverifiable without DNA. Germline V gene sequence: CDR1 MGHRA, CDR2 YSYEKL. The CDR3 spans 16 residues. The CDR3 protein is CASSQRTTLNTGELFF.

The V call is TRBV9, the J call TRBJ2-3; TCRdb's D call of TRBD1 is untestable without DNA. Germline assignment: CDR1 SGDLS and CDR2 YYNGEE. The CDR3 extends over 16 amino acids. CDR3 protein: CASSVGTVPITDTQYF.

The chain uses TRBV15 and TRBJ2-5; the D gene TCRdb calls, TRBD1, cannot be checked with no DNA. The CDR3 runs to 15 residues. The germline V gene has CDR1 LNHNV and CDR2 YYDKDF (reference sequence). CDR3 amino acids: CATSAGTGYQETQYF.

The chain is built from TRBV5-1 and TRBJ1-1. This CDR3 has 15 amino acids. Looked up from germline, CDR1 is SGHRS and CDR2 is YFSETQ. CDR3 region: CASSPSLGGDTEAFF.

The rearrangement joins TRBV5-1 to TRBJ2-2. This CDR3 is built from 13 residues. In germline, CDR1 is SGHRS, CDR2 YFSETQ. CDR3 in amino acids: CASSLSYTGELFF.

This chain links TRBV12-3 or TRBV12-4 with TRBJ1-4; with no DNA, the TCRdb D assignment of TRBD1 cannot be verified. There are 15 residues in the CDR3. CDR3 loop: CASSLGAGANEKLFF.

V is TRBV6-1 and J is TRBJ2-7; TCRdb indicates TRBD1, and absent DNA this call remains unverified. The CDR3 is made up of 14 amino acids. The V gene's germline CDR1 is MNHNS and CDR2 SASEGT. CDR3 region: CASSEAGGGSEQYF.

This chain uses TRBV7-9 with TRBJ2-3; lacking DNA, the TRBD1 call made by TCRdb goes unchecked. The CDR3 covers 15 residues. Germline assignment: CDR1 SEHNR and CDR2 FQNEAQ (reference sequence). The CDR3 sequence is CASSGGRSDTDTQYF. The full variable domain, with the rest looked up from reference TRBV7-9 and TRBJ2-3, is DTGVSQNPRHKITKRGQNVTFRCDPISEHNRLYWYRQTLGQGPEFLTYFQNEAQLEKSRLLSDRFSAERPKGSFSTLEIQRTEQGDSAMYLCASSGGRSDTDTQYFGPGTRLTVL.

J is TRBJ2-5 and V is TRBV18; checking the TCRdb D call of TRBD1 is not possible without DNA. Germline CDR1 KGHSH, CDR2 LQKENI. There are 16 residues in the CDR3. The CDR3 loop reads CASSTAPRVREETQYF. Combining the CDR3 with reference TRBV18 and TRBJ2-5 gives the whole variable domain NAGVMQNPRHLVRRRGQEARLRCSPMKGHSHVYWYRQLPEEGLKFMVYLQKENIIDESGMPKERFSAEFPKEGPSILRIQQVVRGDSAAYFCASSTAPRVREETQYFGPGTRLLVL.

The rearrangement uses TRBV6-1 and TRBJ2-5. This CDR3 is built from 14 residues. Germline CDR1 is MNHNS and CDR2 is SASEGT. Here the CDR3 reads CASSPRGLTETQYF.

The J gene is TRBJ2-5, the V gene TRBV20-1; TCRdb calls TRBD1, which cannot be checked without DNA. Germline loops: CDR1 DFQATT, CDR2 SNEGSKA (reference sequence). This CDR3 is built from 13 residues. CDR3 amino acids: CSAWVSGPVGQYF.

The chain uses TRBV6-1 and TRBJ2-3; there is no DNA to check the TCRdb D call of TRBD2. The CDR3 sequence is 14 residues long. The germline gives CDR1 MNHNS, CDR2 SASEGT. The CDR3 reads CASRDYFSTDTQYF.

The rearrangement joins TRBV1 to TRBJ2-7. TRBV1 corresponds to a pseudogene. The CDR3 consists of 15 residues. CDR3 loop: CTSSQDYPSSYEQYF.

V is TRBV19 and J is TRBJ1-3. Germline V CDR1 and CDR2: LNHDA, SQIVND (reference sequence). The CDR3 spans 14 residues. The CDR3: CASQELVTGNTIYF.

The chain joins TRBV6-4 to TRBJ1-1. There are 14 residues in the CDR3. Germline V CDR1 and CDR2: MRHNA, SNTAGT. The CDR3: CASSVTPETEYAFF.

V and J are TRBV5-6 and TRBJ2-7. The CDR3 runs to 14 residues. Germline lookup yields CDR1 SGHDT and CDR2 YYEEEE. CDR3 residues: CASSLPGGSYEQYF.

The chain joins TRBV6-6 to TRBJ1-1; TCRdb selects TRBD1, and the lack of DNA leaves this call unchecked. The CDR3 runs to 13 residues. CDR1 and CDR2 from the germline V gene are MNHNY and SVGAGI (reference sequence). CDR3 protein: CASSYGDRAEAFF.

This chain connects TRBV9 to TRBJ2-3; TCRdb returns TRBD1, unconfirmable since there is no DNA. Germline CDR1 SGDLS, CDR2 YYNGEE. This CDR3 has 16 residues. The chain's CDR3 is CASSPRGGRDTDTQYF.

The chain uses TRBV4-2 and TRBJ2-7; TCRdb proposes TRBD2, but this gene call is untestable without DNA. This CDR3 has 15 amino acids. Germline CDR1 is LGHNA and CDR2 is YNFKEQ. CDR3 loop: CASSQDLQGRLEQYF.

The chain couples TRBV27 to TRBJ1-6; there is no DNA to check the TCRdb D call of TRBD1. Germline loops: CDR1 MNHEY, CDR2 SMNVEV (reference sequence). The CDR3 is 13 amino acids. This CDR3 is CASSSGGNSPLHF.

The chain carries TRBV25-1 and TRBJ2-7. From germline, CDR1 is MGHDK and CDR2 SYGVNS. There are 13 residues in the CDR3. The CDR3 sequence is CASSVGNSYEQYF.

V and J are TRBV10-3 and TRBJ1-1. The germline V gene has CDR1 ENHRY and CDR2 SYGVKD. This CDR3 has 15 residues. CDR3: CAISEGVEPLIEAFF.

CDR3 loop: CASSQTGGSNEQYF. The chain couples TRBV7-6 to TRBJ2-7; TCRdb names TRBD1, which stays unverified in the absence of DNA. Germline CDR1 SGHVS, CDR2 FNYEAQ. This CDR3 is built from 14 residues. Variable domain in full (rest from reference TRBV7-6 and TRBJ2-7): GAGVSQSPRYKVTKRGQDVALRCDPISGHVSLYWYRQALGQGPEFLTYFNYEAQQDKSGLPNDRFSAERPEGSISTLTIQRTEQRDSAMYRCASSQTGGSNEQYFGPGTRLTVT.

This chain joins TRBV28 and TRBJ2-2; checking the TCRdb D call of TRBD1 is not possible without DNA. Germline CDR1 reads MDHEN; CDR2 reads SYDVKM. The CDR3 runs 13 residues. The chain's CDR3 is CASKDRVSGELFF.

The genes are TRBV6-2 or TRBV6-3 and TRBJ2-2; the D call of TRBD1 rests on TCRdb alone, since no DNA is present to check it. This CDR3 is built from 15 residues. Germline CDR1 is MNHEY and CDR2 is SVGEGT. The CDR3 sequence is CASSHRGSNTGELFF.

The chain links TRBV2 to TRBJ2-5. The CDR3 is 13 amino acids. Germline loops: CDR1 SNHLY, CDR2 FYNNEI. Here the CDR3 reads CASKGERGETQYF.

The chain uses TRBV3-1 and TRBJ2-3; TCRdb reports TRBD1, a call that lacks DNA to check it against. CDR3 length equals 15 residues. Germline loops: CDR1 LGHDT, CDR2 YNNKEL (reference sequence). CDR3 sequence: CASSLAGVSTDTQYF.